The clone carrying this T cell receptor (beta chain) has a handful of counts. The antigen is not known. Based on CD45RO/CCR7/CD25/CD127/CD95/CD27, CD4+ regulatory, stem cell-like memory, naive and central memory cells were sorted. This record comes from a study of beta chain features in type 1 diabetes. Study-wide results and caveats: Equally in patients and controls, shorter templates might have been favored by PCR. Because the template was cDNA, high-expressing cells might be over-represented. Within each of all four CD4+ subsets, Type 1 diabetes patients had TCRB CDR3s that were moderately but significantly shorter.

V was pared by 0 bases and J by 5 bases, with 8 bases between. The CDR3 runs 14 residues. Looked up from germline, CDR1 is KGHSH and CDR2 is LQKENI. What was sequenced were expressed TCRB transcripts, since all of the isolated RNA had been reverse transcribed. Libraries were prepared by immunoSEQ multiplex PCR; TCRdb keeps only in-frame clonotypes and omits some of them. The table has 300,000 or so clones, about 13% seen once. The genes are TRBV18 and TRBJ1-5, with D tentatively TRBD1 (6 bases). This clonotype was obtained from a young woman with type 1 diabetes. Sequenced: naive CD4+ T cells from blood. The CDR3 reads CASSPPPGDQPQHF. In DNA, the CDR3 is TGTGCCAGCTCACCACCTCCAGGGGATCAGCCCCAGCATTTT.